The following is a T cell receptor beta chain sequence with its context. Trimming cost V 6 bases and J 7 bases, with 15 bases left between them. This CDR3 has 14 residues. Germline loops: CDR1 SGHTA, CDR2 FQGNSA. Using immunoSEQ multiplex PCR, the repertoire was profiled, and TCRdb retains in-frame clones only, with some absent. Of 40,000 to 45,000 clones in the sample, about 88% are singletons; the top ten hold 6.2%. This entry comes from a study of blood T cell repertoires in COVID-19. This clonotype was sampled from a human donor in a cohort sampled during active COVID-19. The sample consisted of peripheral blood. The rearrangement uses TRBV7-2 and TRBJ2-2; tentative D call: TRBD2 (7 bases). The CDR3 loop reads CASSQAGADGELFF. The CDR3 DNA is TGTGCCAGCAGTCAGGCGGGGGCTGACGGGGAGCTGTTTTTT. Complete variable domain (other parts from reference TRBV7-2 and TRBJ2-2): GAGVSQSPSNKVTEKGKDVELRCDPISGHTALYWYRQSLGQGLEFLIYFQGNSAPDKSGLPSDRFSAERTGGSVSTLTIQRTQQEDSAVYLCASSQAGADGELFFGEGSRLTVL.